Below, 32 T cell receptor beta chains from the same sample are listed, as sequenced in a study of shared clonotypes between healthy human individuals. The assay was immunoSEQ multiplex PCR, and TCRdb's table has in-frame clones only and misses some. The repertoire holds about 110,000 clones, about 71% seen once, with roughly 22% in the top ten. Sample: memory CD8+ T cells sorted from blood. The subset denotes: CD45RO+ cells pooled with CCR7-negative TemRA cells. Receptor source: a woman aged 25-40 years in good health.

The chain links TRBV19 to TRBJ2-2; D not resolved. This CDR3 contains 14 residues. Germline V lookup: CDR1 LNHDA, CDR2 SQIVND (reference sequence). V was shortened by 3 bases and J by 3 bases, with 8 bases between the two germline ends. The CDR3 sequence: CASSMRPYTGELFF. The CDR3 region has the DNA TGTGCCAGTAGTATGAGGCCCTACACCGGGGAGCTGTTTTTT.

The chain carries TRBV11-2 and TRBJ1-1, with D hard to call. The V end was cut by 5 bases, the J end by 1 base, with 5 bases between. This CDR3 comprises 12 residues. CDR1 and CDR2 from the germline V gene are SGHAT and FQNNGV. CDR3 nucleotides: TGTGCCAGCAGCAAGACGAACACTGAAGCTTTCTTT. Translation gives CASSKTNTEAFF.

CDR3 bases: TGCGCCAGCAGCGGGAGACTAGGCGACCCCTACGAGCAGTACTTC. Translated: CASSGRLGDPYEQYF. The rearrangement links TRBV5-1 to TRBJ2-7; D possibly corresponds to TRBD2 (6 bases). Trimming removed 4 bases at V and 2 bases at J, with 16 bases between. CDR1 is SGHRS, CDR2 YFSETQ, per germline. The CDR3 has 15 residues.

The chain links TRBV28 to TRBJ2-1, with a tentative D call TRBD1 (6 bases). This CDR3 has 14 residues. Germline V gene lookup returns CDR1 MDHEN and CDR2 SYDVKM. Trimming shortened V by 6 bases and J by 6 bases, and 15 bases separated the two germline ends. CDR3 DNA sequence: TGTGCCAGCAGACCCCCCAGGGGCGCCAATGAGCAGTTCTTC. Protein product: CASRPPRGANEQFF. Variable domain in full (rest from reference TRBV28 and TRBJ2-1): DVKVTQSSRYLVKRTGEKVFLECVQDMDHENMFWYRQDPGLGLRLIYFSYDVKMKEKGDIPEGYSVSREKKERFSLILESASTNQTSMYLCASRPPRGANEQFFGPGTRLTVL.

This clone was seen only once. The chain is built from TRBV5-4 and TRBJ2-2; 8 nucleotides match TRBD1. J gave up 5 bases and V 3 bases, and 6 bases lay outside the gene matches. In germline, CDR1 is SGHNT, CDR2 YYREEE (reference sequence). This CDR3 spans 15 amino acids. CDR3 residues: CASSSSGGWTGELFF. The CDR3 DNA follows: TGTGCCAGCAGCTCTTCAGGGGGCTGGACCGGGGAGCTGTTTTTT.

The CDR3 loop is CASSSTGRLAEGGPYEQYF. For the CDR3, the DNA is TGTGCCAGCAGCTCCACCGGGCGACTAGCGGAGGGAGGTCCCTACGAGCAGTACTTC. The rearrangement uses TRBV5-6 and TRBJ2-7, with TRBD2 identical over 9 bases. The germline CDR1 and CDR2 sequences are SGHDT and YYEEEE. Trimming cost V 3 bases and J 2 bases; bases outside gene matches: 18. The CDR3 is made up of 19 amino acids.

Written as DNA, the CDR3 is TGTGCCACCACCCCCGGGCGAGGGGCCAACGTCCTGACTTTC. It translates to CATTPGRGANVLTF. The V call is TRBV25-1, the J call TRBJ2-6, with D unresolved. Germline V gene lookup returns CDR1 MGHDK and CDR2 SYGVNS. CDR3 length equals 14 residues. Trimming left V 10 bases short and J 4 bases short, with 14 bases between.

J is TRBJ2-5 and V is TRBV5-4, with 8 bases lining up with TRBD1. The germline gives CDR1 SGHNT, CDR2 YYREEE (reference sequence). V gave up 3 bases and J gave up 10 bases; unmatched junction bases: 8. The CDR3 is 13 residues long. Here the CDR3 reads CASSWEDREDQYF. CDR3 DNA sequence: TGTGCCAGCAGCTGGGAGGACAGGGAGGACCAGTACTTC.

This clone has ten or more counts. The V and J genes are TRBV7-9 and TRBJ2-7; 7 nucleotides agree with TRBD1. The V and J ends lost 5 bases and 6 bases, in that order; junction bases with no gene match: 7. The CDR3 spans 13 residues. Germline CDR1 SEHNR, CDR2 FQNEAQ (reference sequence). CDR3 DNA sequence: TGTGCCAGCAGCCCGAAGACAGGGCCCGAGCAGTACTTC. Protein product: CASSPKTGPEQYF. Looking up the rest from reference TRBV7-9 and TRBJ2-7 gives the full variable domain: DTGVSQNPRHKITKRGQNVTFRCDPISEHNRLYWYRQTLGQGPEFLTYFQNEAQLEKSRLLSDRFSAERPKGSFSTLEIQRTEQGDSAMYLCASSPKTGPEQYFGPGTRLTVT.

This CDR3 is CASSQVGGGFLFEQYF. CDR3 bases: TGCGCCAGCAGCCAAGTCGGAGGGGGGTTTCTTTTCGAGCAGTACTTC. V is TRBV4-1 and J is TRBJ2-7; perhaps D is TRBD1 or TRBD2 (6 bases each). CDR1 and CDR2 from the germline V gene are MGHRA and YSYEKL. The ends were cut back, 1 base at V and 6 bases at J, with 19 bases in the middle. The CDR3 has 16 amino acids.

This clone was observed once. The CDR3 region has the DNA TGCGCCAGCAGTGAAATGGGGACCGGGTCTTACGAGCAGTACTTC. As protein: CASSEMGTGSYEQYF. The V and J genes are TRBV10-1 and TRBJ2-7; the D gene could be TRBD1 or TRBD2 (5 bases each). Trimming shortened V by 3 bases and J by 4 bases, and 16 bases separated the two germline ends. Germline V gene data show CDR1 as WNHNN and CDR2 as SYGVQD (reference sequence). The CDR3 runs to 15 residues.

The genes are TRBV6-1 and TRBJ2-7; D call uncertain. From germline, CDR1 is MNHNS and CDR2 SASEGT. Between the trimmed V and J ends, which lost 0 bases and 7 bases, there was a span of 16 bases. This CDR3 region has 15 residues. The CDR3 DNA reads as TGTGCCAGCAGTGAAGCCCTAGGCCCCTTGGAGGAGCAGTACTTC. Protein product: CASSEALGPLEEQYF.

V is TRBV6-6 and J is TRBJ1-1; D is perhaps TRBD1 (6 bases). Trimming shortened V by 8 bases and J by 2 bases, and 12 bases separated the two germline ends. This CDR3 is built from 13 residues. Germline assignment: CDR1 MNHNY and CDR2 SVGAGI (reference sequence). The CDR3 coding sequence is TGTGCCAGCGATGGGACACCTAACACTGAAGCTTTCTTT. Encoded protein: CASDGTPNTEAFF.

This chain uses TRBV6-6 with TRBJ1-5; a weak D match, TRBD1 (5 bases). Germline CDR1 MNHNY, CDR2 SVGAGI (reference sequence). V was cut by 6 bases and J by 5 bases, with 8 bases left in between. The CDR3 sequence is 12 residues long. CDR3 protein: CASRPGDQPQHF. The CDR3 DNA sequence: TGTGCCAGCAGGCCGGGGGATCAGCCCCAGCATTTT.

The J gene is TRBJ1-1, the V gene TRBV4-1; unclear D gene. Trimming took off 0 bases at V and 1 base at J, with 6 bases between the two ends. This CDR3 spans 14 amino acids. CDR1 and CDR2 (germline): MGHRA, YSYEKL. The CDR3 bases are TGCGCCAGCAGCCAAGAGGACGGGAACACTGAAGCTTTCTTT. Translated, it gives CASSQEDGNTEAFF.

This clone was seen a handful of times. As DNA, the CDR3 is TGTGCCATCAGTGAGACCGGACTAGCGGGTCCCAATGAGCAGTTCTTC. Translation: CAISETGLAGPNEQFF. This chain links TRBV10-3 with TRBJ2-1; TRBD2 matches at 11 bases. This CDR3 region has 16 residues. CDR1 and CDR2 from the germline V gene are ENHRY and SYGVKD. V trimming: 2 bases; J trimming: 6 bases; junction bases outside the gene matches: 6.

This clone has just one count. This chain joins TRBV28 and TRBJ2-7, with 7 bases identical to TRBD2. The V and J ends lost 4 bases and 5 bases, in that order; junction bases with no gene match: 14. This CDR3 is 16 amino acids long. Looked up from germline, CDR1 is MDHEN and CDR2 is SYDVKM. The CDR3 spells CASSSLPWREYHEQYF. CDR3 sequence (DNA): TGTGCCAGCAGTTCACTTCCTTGGCGGGAGTACCACGAGCAGTACTTC.

This chain connects TRBV28 to TRBJ2-7; D is perhaps TRBD1 (5 bases). CDR3 length: 17 residues. Looked up from germline, CDR1 is MDHEN and CDR2 is SYDVKM. Trimming removed 6 bases at V and 4 bases at J, with 25 bases between. The CDR3 DNA reads TGTGCCAGCAGCCGCTATATTTCAGTACAGGCGCCTTACGAGCAGTACTTC. It translates to CASSRYISVQAPYEQYF.

The CDR3 DNA is TGTGCCAGCAGCACGCCATTGTCCAGCTACGAGCAGTACTTC. This gives the protein CASSTPLSSYEQYF. The V gene is TRBV7-9, the J gene TRBJ2-7; D call uncertain. Germline CDR1 and CDR2: SEHNR and FQNEAQ (reference sequence). There are 14 residues in the CDR3. V was shortened by 5 bases and J by 3 bases, with 14 bases between the two germline ends.

This clone was counted only a few times. This chain uses TRBV6-5 with TRBJ2-5; tentatively, D is TRBD1 or TRBD2 (5 bases each). The J call may be in error: the DNA end matches TRBJ2-7 better. There are 15 residues in the CDR3. The germline CDR1 and CDR2 sequences are MNHEY and SVGAGI. CDR3 bases: TGTGCCAGCAGTTACTCGGGACCATACTCCTACGAGCAGTACTTC. Its translation is CASSYSGPYSYEQYF.

The genes are TRBV4-1 and TRBJ2-3; unclear D gene. The V gene's germline CDR1 is MGHRA and CDR2 YSYEKL. This CDR3 has 17 amino acids. The V end was cut by 0 bases, the J end by 2 bases, with 15 bases between. This chain's CDR3 is CASSQDVLRNPTDTQYF. The CDR3 DNA sequence: TGCGCCAGCAGCCAAGACGTCCTGCGGAACCCCACAGATACGCAGTATTTT.

J is TRBJ2-2 and V is TRBV19; D is ambiguous. Trimming pared 7 bases from V and 1 base from J, leaving 13 bases between. CDR1 LNHDA and CDR2 SQIVND come from the germline V gene (reference sequence). There are 15 residues in the CDR3. The CDR3 is CASTGGVWNTGELFF. CDR3 nucleotide sequence: TGTGCCAGTACCGGTGGTGTTTGGAACACCGGGGAGCTGTTTTTT.

The V call is TRBV4-1, the J call TRBJ2-2; tentatively, D is TRBD2 (5 bases). Trimming shortened V by 11 bases and J by 5 bases, and 18 bases separated the two germline ends. The germline V gene has CDR1 MGHRA and CDR2 YSYEKL. This CDR3 contains 14 residues. CDR3 sequence reads: CASGRGPITGELFF. The CDR3 DNA reads as TGCGCCTCGGGAAGAGGACCCATAACCGGGGAGCTGTTTTTT.

The V call is TRBV5-1, the J call TRBJ2-3; 11 bases fit TRBD2. V trimming: 5 bases; J trimming: 4 bases; junction bases outside the gene matches: 3. Germline V gene lookup returns CDR1 SGHRS and CDR2 YFSETQ. The CDR3 is 14 residues long. The CDR3 sequence is CASRLAGDPDTQYF. CDR3 DNA: TGCGCCAGCAGACTAGCGGGAGATCCAGATACGCAGTATTTT.

This chain links TRBV27 with TRBJ1-5; 7 bases match TRBD1. The CDR3 consists of 14 residues. The ends lost 7 bases at V and 3 bases at J; junction bases unmatched: 6. CDR1 and CDR2 (germline): MNHEY, SMNVEV (reference sequence). DNA of the CDR3: TGTGCCAGCAAACTGACAGGGACCAATCAGCCCCAGCATTTT. Protein sequence: CASKLTGTNQPQHF.

The V gene is TRBV27, the J gene TRBJ2-5, with 8 bases fitting TRBD1. The CDR3 is 14 amino acids. Germline CDR1 and CDR2: MNHEY and SMNVEV (reference sequence). V gave up 5 bases and J gave up 1 base; unmatched junction bases: 3. The DNA of the CDR3 is TGTGCCAGCAGTCCCACAGGGGGCCAAGAGACCCAGTACTTC. Translation gives CASSPTGGQETQYF.

The chain joins TRBV29-1 to TRBJ2-3; unclear D gene. V lost 7 bases and J 3 bases, leaving 20 bases between the germline ends. The CDR3 length is 15 residues. CDR1 is SQVTM, CDR2 ANQGSEA, per germline. CDR3 sequence: CSAQFLAEKTDTQYF. In DNA, the CDR3 is TGCAGCGCCCAGTTTTTGGCAGAGAAAACAGATACGCAGTATTTT.

This chain uses TRBV6-5 with TRBJ2-7; D is undetermined. This CDR3 is 13 amino acids long. The V and J ends lost 6 bases and 3 bases respectively, with 12 bases between them. In germline, CDR1 is MNHEY, CDR2 SVGAGI. This CDR3 reads CASRTNLFYEQYF. In DNA form, the CDR3 reads TGTGCCAGCAGAACAAACTTATTCTACGAGCAGTACTTC.

The chain joins TRBV9 to TRBJ2-7, with 11 bases fitting TRBD1. J gave up 6 bases and V 0 bases, and 2 bases lay outside the gene matches. CDR3 size: 14 residues. Germline CDR1 and CDR2: SGDLS and YYNGEE. CDR3 nucleotides: TGTGCCAGCAGCGTAGGGACAGGGGGCCCCGAGCAGTACTTC. Translated, it gives CASSVGTGGPEQYF.

This clone was seen a few times. The V gene is TRBV6-1, the J gene TRBJ1-2; D remains ambiguous. Germline assignment: CDR1 MNHNS and CDR2 SASEGT. V was pared by 1 base and J by 3 bases, with 9 bases between. The CDR3 sequence is 14 residues long. CDR3 coding DNA: TGTGCCAGCAGTGAAGGGGCCTGGCACTATGGCTACACCTTC. Encoded protein: CASSEGAWHYGYTF.

The rearrangement links TRBV15 to TRBJ2-7, with D hard to call. Germline V lookup: CDR1 LNHNV, CDR2 YYDKDF (reference sequence). The CDR3 has 16 amino acids. Trimming took off 5 bases at V and 3 bases at J, with 20 bases between the two ends. The CDR3 here is CATSLTWQPDLYEQYF. CDR3 nucleotides: TGTGCCACCAGCCTAACCTGGCAGCCTGACCTCTACGAGCAGTACTTC.

This clone has only one observation. This CDR3 is CASSWVLPGEQYF. DNA of the CDR3: TGCGCCAGCAGCTGGGTTCTACCGGGGGAGCAGTACTTC. The V call is TRBV5-1, the J call TRBJ2-7; D perhaps matches TRBD2 (5 bases). V gave up 3 bases and J gave up 7 bases, with 14 bases separating them. Germline V lookup: CDR1 SGHRS, CDR2 YFSETQ. The CDR3 is 13 residues long. The full variable domain, rest sourced from reference TRBV5-1 and TRBJ2-7, is KAGVTQTPRYLIKTRGQQVTLSCSPISGHRSVSWYQQTPGQGLQFLFEYFSETQRNKGNFPGRFSGRQFSNSRSEMNVSTLELGDSALYLCASSWVLPGEQYFGPGTRLTVT.